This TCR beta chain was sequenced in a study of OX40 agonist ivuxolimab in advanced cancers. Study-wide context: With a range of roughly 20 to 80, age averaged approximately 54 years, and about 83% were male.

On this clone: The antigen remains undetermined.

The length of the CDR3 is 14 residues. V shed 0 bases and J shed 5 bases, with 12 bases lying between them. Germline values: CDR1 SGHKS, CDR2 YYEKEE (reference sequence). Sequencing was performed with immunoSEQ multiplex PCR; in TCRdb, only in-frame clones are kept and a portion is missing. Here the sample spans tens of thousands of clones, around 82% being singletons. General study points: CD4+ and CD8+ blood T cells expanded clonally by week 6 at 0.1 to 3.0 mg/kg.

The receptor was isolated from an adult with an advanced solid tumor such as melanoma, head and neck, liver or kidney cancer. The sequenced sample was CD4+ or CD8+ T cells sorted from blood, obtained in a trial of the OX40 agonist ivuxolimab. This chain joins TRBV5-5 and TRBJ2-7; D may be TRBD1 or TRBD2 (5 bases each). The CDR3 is CASSLVAGTHEQYF. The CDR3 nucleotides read TGTGCCAGCAGCTTGGTTGCAGGGACCCACGAGCAGTACTTC.